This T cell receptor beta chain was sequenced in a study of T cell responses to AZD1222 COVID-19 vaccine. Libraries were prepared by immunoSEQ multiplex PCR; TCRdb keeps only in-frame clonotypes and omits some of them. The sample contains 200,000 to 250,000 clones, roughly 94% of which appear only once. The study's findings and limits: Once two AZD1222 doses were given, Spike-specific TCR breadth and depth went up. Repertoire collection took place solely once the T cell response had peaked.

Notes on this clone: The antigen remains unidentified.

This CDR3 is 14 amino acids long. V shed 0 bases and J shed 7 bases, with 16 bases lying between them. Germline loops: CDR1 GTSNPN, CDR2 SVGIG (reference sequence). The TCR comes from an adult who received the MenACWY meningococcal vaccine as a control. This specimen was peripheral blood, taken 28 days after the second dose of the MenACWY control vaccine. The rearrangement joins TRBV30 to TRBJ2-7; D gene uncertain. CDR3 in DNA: TGTGCCTGGAGTGTTAGGGTAGGGATCGGGGAGCAGTACTTC. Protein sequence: CAWSVRVGIGEQYF.